The 30 T cell receptor beta chains given below trace back to one sample, sequenced in a study of identical twins. TCRdb recomputed calls from the 5' RACE reads with MiXCR, one row per CDR3 protein. The table includes about 890,000 distinct CDR3 sequences, 9% to 15% detected once. These data were also reused for a study on yellow fever vaccine responses in identical twins.

Sequencing input: PBMCs. The source is a woman between 18 and 29 years old in good health.

Comment on this clonotype: Mismatch with germline at one junction end may stem from a read error. The chain combines TRBV6-1 with TRBJ2-5; tentatively, D is TRBD2 (5 bases). Germline assignment: CDR1 MNHNS and CDR2 SASEGT. The CDR3 consists of 16 residues. Written as DNA, the CDR3 is TGTGCCAGCAGTGAATTCCAGGCCTCGAGGGCCCGGCCCCAGGACTTC. Its protein product is CASSEFQASRARPQDF.

This clonotype has just a few counts. V and J are TRBV20-1 and TRBJ1-1; maybe TRBD1 (5 bases). Per the germline V gene, CDR1 is DFQATT and CDR2 is SNEGSKA (reference sequence). V lost 1 base and J 2 bases, leaving 11 bases between the germline ends. This CDR3 is built from 14 residues. The DNA for the CDR3 is TGCAGTGCTAGAGTGACAGTTATTAACACTGAAGCTTTCTTT. It translates to CSARVTVINTEAFF.

This clonotype was seen a few times. The chain recombines TRBV12-3 or TRBV12-4 with TRBJ2-3, with 13 bases lining up with TRBD2. The CDR3 sequence is 16 residues long. The junction had 7 bases not matched to a gene; V was cut back by 5 bases and J by 5 bases. CDR3 protein: CASSRTSGSYRDTQYF. The CDR3 DNA sequence: TGTGCCAGCAGTCGGACTAGCGGGAGTTACAGAGATACGCAGTATTTT.

In its sample, this clonotype was seen a few times. This chain links TRBV12-3 or TRBV12-4 with TRBJ1-1; the match to TRBD1 covers 7 bases. The junction had 5 bases not matched to a gene; V was cut back by 7 bases and J by 0 bases. This CDR3 is built from 14 residues. This chain's CDR3 is CASNHRGLNTEAFF. CDR3 bases: TGTGCCAGCAACCACAGGGGTTTGAACACTGAAGCTTTCTTT.

This rearrangement joins TRBV5-5 to TRBJ2-5; no firm D call. This CDR3 contains 14 residues. CDR1 is SGHKS and CDR2 is YYEKEE in the germline V gene (reference sequence). Trimming left V 1 base short and J 2 bases short, with 9 bases between. The CDR3, as DNA: TGTGCCAGCAGCTTGTTGGGTCAGCAAGAGACCCAGTACTTC. This gives the protein CASSLLGQQETQYF.

The chain employs TRBV28 and TRBJ2-1; 9 bases align to TRBD1. The length of the CDR3 is 15 residues. The germline V gene has CDR1 MDHEN and CDR2 SYDVKM. The ends lost 6 bases at V and 4 bases at J; junction bases unmatched: 7. The CDR3 here is CASREGQGSYNEQFF. The DNA for the CDR3 is TGTGCCAGCAGGGAGGGACAGGGATCATACAATGAGCAGTTCTTC. Looking up the rest from reference TRBV28 and TRBJ2-1 gives the full variable domain: DVKVTQSSRYLVKRTGEKVFLECVQDMDHENMFWYRQDPGLGLRLIYFSYDVKMKEKGDIPEGYSVSREKKERFSLILESASTNQTSMYLCASREGQGSYNEQFFGPGTRLTVL.

The chain employs TRBV3-1 and TRBJ2-5; D might be TRBD2 (5 bases). The CDR3 totals 14 residues. From germline, CDR1 is LGHDT and CDR2 YNNKEL (reference sequence). Trimming took off 2 bases at V and 4 bases at J, with 11 bases between the two ends. CDR3 nucleotides: TGTGCCAGCAGCCAAAGAGGGTTGGTAGAGACCCAGTACTTC. It codes for CASSQRGLVETQYF.

This clonotype occurred many times. The chain combines TRBV7-9 with TRBJ2-3, with TRBD2 matching 12 bases. The CDR3 extends over 17 amino acids. The germline CDR1 and CDR2 sequences are SEHNR and FQNEAQ (reference sequence). The ends lost 4 bases at V and 2 bases at J; junction bases unmatched: 7. The CDR3 region is CASSSGLAGLSTDTQYF. CDR3 sequence (DNA): TGTGCCAGCAGCTCGGGACTAGCGGGCTTATCCACAGATACGCAGTATTTT.

A note on this clonotype: The junction and the germline gene differ at one end; a read error may be behind it. In nucleotides, the CDR3 is TGCTGTGCTAGAGCCGAAGGGACTAGCGGTCGCACAGATACGCAGTATTTT. Residues: CCARAEGTSGRTDTQYF. The chain uses TRBV20-1 and TRBJ2-3, with TRBD2 matching 11 bases. The CDR3 has 17 amino acids. Germline lookup yields CDR1 DFQATT and CDR2 SNEGSKA (reference sequence).

This clonotype has just a few counts. The chain uses TRBV4-1 and TRBJ2-5, with D perhaps matching TRBD2 (7 bases). The CDR3 length is 22 residues. The ends were cut back, 3 bases at V and 1 base at J, with 33 bases in the middle. Germline CDR1 MGHRA, CDR2 YSYEKL. The DNA of the CDR3 is TGCGCCAGCAGCCACCCCGGGGGGCGAAGATATAATGAGGACACCTCCCAAGAGACCCAGTACTTC. This sequence encodes CASSHPGGRRYNEDTSQETQYF.

This chain connects TRBV7-6 to TRBJ2-5; D tentatively reads TRBD1 or TRBD2 (6 bases each). Germline V CDR1 and CDR2: SGHVS, FNYEAQ. The CDR3 length is 15 residues. Trimming cost V 0 bases and J 4 bases, with 12 bases left between them. The CDR3 DNA is TGTGCCAGCAGCTTAGCCCCGGGGGCAGGAGAGACCCAGTACTTC. Translation gives CASSLAPGAGETQYF.

This clonotype has only a few counts. The gene calls are TRBV16 and TRBJ1-6; a weak D match, TRBD1 (6 bases). CDR3 size: 13 residues. V was trimmed by 0 bases and J by 13 bases, leaving 10 bases between them. The germline V gene encodes CDR1 KGHSY and CDR2 FQNENV. This CDR3 reads CASSQSGAAPLHF. For the CDR3, the DNA is TGTGCCAGCAGCCAATCGGGGGCAGCCCCCCTCCACTTT.

The chain is built from TRBV14 and TRBJ2-1; 12 bases are shared with TRBD2. Unmatched junction bases numbered 4, after V lost 0 bases and J lost 4 bases. Looked up from germline, CDR1 is SGHDN and CDR2 is FVKESK. The CDR3 loop spans 17 amino acids. The CDR3, as DNA: TGTGCCAGCAGCCAAGATACGGGACTAGCGGGTTACAATGAGCAGTTCTTC. Translated, it gives CASSQDTGLAGYNEQFF.

The chain is built from TRBV2 and TRBJ2-3, with 7 bases fitting TRBD2. Looked up from germline, CDR1 is SNHLY and CDR2 is FYNNEI. CDR3 length equals 16 residues. Trimming cost V 8 bases and J 4 bases; bases outside gene matches: 15. CDR3 residues: CASQRSGEAGPDTQYF. The CDR3 DNA reads TGTGCCAGCCAAAGGAGCGGGGAGGCCGGGCCAGATACGCAGTATTTT. The whole variable domain, remainder taken from reference TRBV2 and TRBJ2-3, is EPEVTQTPSHQVTQMGQEVILRCVPISNHLYFYWYRQILGQKVEFLVSFYNNEISEKSEIFDDQFSVERPDGSNFTLKIRSTKLEDSAMYFCASQRSGEAGPDTQYFGPGTRLTVL.

This clonotype was counted between two and nine times. The rearrangement uses TRBV7-3 and TRBJ2-3; 14 positions agree with TRBD2. V lost 5 bases and J lost 5; bases outside the gene matches: 9. This CDR3 contains 17 residues. Germline lookup yields CDR1 SGHTA and CDR2 FQGTGA. The CDR3 protein is CASSQTSGRAGGDTQYF. For the CDR3, the DNA is TGTGCCAGCAGCCAGACTAGCGGGAGGGCTGGGGGAGATACGCAGTATTTT.

This clonotype appeared many times. This sequence joins TRBV4-1 and TRBJ1-1; D may be TRBD1 (6 bases). This CDR3 contains 15 residues. Trimming removed 3 bases from V and 0 bases from J, with 11 bases in between. Germline CDR1 and CDR2: MGHRA and YSYEKL. The CDR3 loop reads CASSQIDRLNTEAFF. The CDR3 DNA sequence: TGCGCCAGCAGCCAGATCGACAGGCTGAACACTGAAGCTTTCTTT.

The chain is built from TRBV6-5 and TRBJ1-6; 8 bases align to TRBD1. J was trimmed by 5 bases and V by 2 bases; bases with no gene match: 2. Per germline, CDR1 MNHEY and CDR2 SVGAGI. CDR3 length: 15 amino acids. The CDR3 DNA sequence: TGTGCCAGCAGTTACCAGGGGGCCAATAATTCACCCCTCCACTTT. Translated: CASSYQGANNSPLHF.

A few counts support this clonotype. This chain uses TRBV5-1 with TRBJ1-1; unclear D gene. The length of the CDR3 is 12 residues. Germline V gene lookup returns CDR1 SGHRS and CDR2 YFSETQ. V shed 6 bases and J shed 1 base, with 7 bases lying between them. CDR3 amino acids: CASTSQNTEAFF. The CDR3 DNA follows: TGCGCCAGCACGTCTCAGAACACTGAAGCTTTCTTT. The full variable domain, in which reference TRBV5-1 and TRBJ1-1 provide the parts outside the CDR3, is KAGVTQTPRYLIKTRGQQVTLSCSPISGHRSVSWYQQTPGQGLQFLFEYFSETQRNKGNFPGRFSGRQFSNSRSEMNVSTLELGDSALYLCASTSQNTEAFFGQGTRLTVV.

V and J are TRBV5-5 and TRBJ1-2; D remains unclear. Per the germline V gene, CDR1 is SGHKS and CDR2 is YYEKEE (reference sequence). The CDR3 loop spans 14 amino acids. Trimming left V 2 bases short and J 0 bases short, with 8 bases between. This chain's CDR3 is CASSFLDANYGYTF. The CDR3 DNA sequence: TGTGCCAGCAGCTTTTTAGATGCTAACTATGGCTACACCTTC.

Comment on this clonotype: The junction shows a germline mismatch at one end, possibly a read error. V is TRBV20-1 and J is TRBJ2-3; D ambiguous. From germline, CDR1 is DFQATT and CDR2 SNEGSKA (reference sequence). There are 15 residues in the CDR3. As DNA, the CDR3 is TGCAGTGCTAGAGGGCTCACAAATAACACAGATATGCAGTATTTT. It is translated as CSARGLTNNTDMQYF.

This clonotype was counted ten times or more. The gene calls are TRBV20-1 and TRBJ1-5, with D maybe TRBD1 (5 bases). The CDR3 is 17 amino acids. Germline CDR1 DFQATT, CDR2 SNEGSKA (reference sequence). Trimming took off 0 bases at V and 0 bases at J, with 15 bases between the two ends. The CDR3 here is CSARETVSTNSNQPQHF. The CDR3 bases are TGCAGTGCTAGAGAGACAGTATCAACTAATAGCAATCAGCCCCAGCATTTT.

In its sample, this clonotype was seen a few times. The chain uses TRBV10-2 and TRBJ2-7; the match to TRBD1 covers 8 bases. The CDR3 sequence is 13 residues long. Germline V gene data show CDR1 as WSHSY and CDR2 as SAAADI. The trim removed 6 bases at V and 5 bases at J, leaving 6 bases unmatched. Here the CDR3 DNA reads TGCGCCAGCAGCCGGGACAGGTACCACGAGCAGTACTTC. It encodes CASSRDRYHEQYF.

This clonotype was counted between two and nine times. The chain joins TRBV15 to TRBJ1-1; D unclear. The CDR3 extends over 13 amino acids. Germline V gene sequence: CDR1 LNHNV, CDR2 YYDKDF (reference sequence). Deletions cut 5 bases from V and 4 bases from J, with 11 bases between. Here the CDR3 reads CATSPPDRTEAFF. For the CDR3, the DNA is TGTGCCACCAGCCCACCTGACCGCACTGAAGCTTTCTTT.

This clonotype was counted a few times. The CDR3 is CASSLTSRVSYNEQFF. DNA for the CDR3: TGTGCCAGCAGCTTGACTAGCCGAGTCTCCTACAATGAGCAGTTCTTC. The chain uses TRBV7-8 and TRBJ2-1, with TRBD2 identical over 7 bases. After removal of 3 bases from V and 0 bases from J, the junction contained 5 bases not matched to a gene. The CDR3 is made up of 16 amino acids. Looked up from germline, CDR1 is SGHVS and CDR2 is FQNEAQ. The variable domain in full, completed from reference TRBV7-8 and TRBJ2-1, reads GAGVSQSPRYKVAKRGQDVALRCDPISGHVSLFWYQQALGQGPEFLTYFQNEAQLDKSGLPSDRFFAERPEGSVSTLKIQRTQQEDSAVYLCASSLTSRVSYNEQFFGPGTRLTVL.

This clonotype occurred a few times. The genes are TRBV25-1 and TRBJ1-4; D unclear. Germline V gene lookup returns CDR1 MGHDK and CDR2 SYGVNS. The V end lost 4 bases, the J end lost 2 bases, and 14 bases lay between the germline ends. This CDR3 has 16 residues. The chain's CDR3 is CASSAPLGRTNEKLFF. The CDR3 DNA follows: TGTGCCAGCAGTGCCCCGCTTGGCAGGACTAATGAAAAACTGTTTTTT.

V usage is TRBV7-6 and J usage is TRBJ2-1; 9 nucleotides agree with TRBD2. J was trimmed by 6 bases and V by 0 bases; bases with no gene match: 3. The CDR3 runs to 15 residues. Germline assignment: CDR1 SGHVS and CDR2 FNYEAQ. CDR3 loop: CASSLAPSGVNEQFF. The CDR3, as DNA: TGTGCCAGCAGCTTAGCGCCTAGCGGGGTCAATGAGCAGTTCTTC.

A few counts support this clonotype. The chain is built from TRBV20-1 and TRBJ2-7; D is possibly TRBD2 (5 bases). The CDR3 is made up of 15 amino acids. CDR1 DFQATT and CDR2 SNEGSKA come from the germline V gene (reference sequence). Trimming took off 0 bases at V and 2 bases at J, with 14 bases between the two ends. The CDR3 sequence: CSARDTAVITYEQYF. The CDR3 region has the DNA TGCAGTGCTAGAGATACAGCGGTGATTACCTACGAGCAGTACTTC.

V and J are TRBV20-1 and TRBJ2-5, with a possible D match to TRBD2 (6 bases). The CDR3 has 15 amino acids. Trimming pared 3 bases from V and 4 bases from J, leaving 18 bases between. Germline loops: CDR1 DFQATT, CDR2 SNEGSKA (reference sequence). The CDR3 sequence is CSARRDGIGGETQYF. The CDR3 DNA sequence: TGCAGTGCTAGGCGGGATGGGATAGGAGGAGAGACCCAGTACTTC.

J is TRBJ2-6 and V is TRBV28; weak D call: TRBD2 (6 bases). Trimming removed 6 bases from V and 4 bases from J, with 19 bases in between. Germline V gene lookup returns CDR1 MDHEN and CDR2 SYDVKM. The CDR3 length is 17 residues. The CDR3: CASRYGTSLSGANVLTF. CDR3 bases: TGTGCCAGCAGATATGGGACTTCCCTCTCCGGGGCCAACGTCCTGACTTTC. Variable domain in full (rest from reference TRBV28 and TRBJ2-6): DVKVTQSSRYLVKRTGEKVFLECVQDMDHENMFWYRQDPGLGLRLIYFSYDVKMKEKGDIPEGYSVSREKKERFSLILESASTNQTSMYLCASRYGTSLSGANVLTFGAGSRLTVL.

The genes are TRBV12-3 or TRBV12-4 and TRBJ2-7, with 8 bases that match TRBD2. CDR3 length: 18 amino acids. J was trimmed by 0 bases and V by 2 bases; bases with no gene match: 12. The CDR3 spells CASSLFFSGSPISYEQYF. CDR3 nucleotide sequence: TGTGCCAGCAGTTTATTTTTCAGCGGGAGTCCTATCTCCTACGAGCAGTACTTC.